This T cell receptor beta chain was identified during a study of shared clonotypes between healthy human individuals. Study results and limitations: The study found lower generation probabilities in non-shared clonotypes than in those shared by all four donors. Enrolling few donors narrowed the genetic and exposure-history diversity that was represented.

With respect to this clone: As yet, its antigen is unknown.

Data came from immunoSEQ multiplex PCR; TCRdb stores just in-frame clones and leaves some out. The repertoire holds over 700,000 clones, with 72% as singletons. The germline gives CDR1 MDHEN, CDR2 SYDVKM. The CDR3 length is 16 residues. Trimming stripped 3 bases from V and 5 bases from J, with 17 bases between. Adults of Caucasian background living in Nashville, Tennessee made up all donors. Both subsets, CD45RA+ naive and CD45RA-negative memory, were split from the CD4+ cells. This sequence originates from a woman in her 30s in good health. The sample consisted of memory CD4+ T cells sorted from blood. The sample's subset: CD45RA-negative fraction. The chain joins TRBV28 to TRBJ1-5; D is ambiguous. The DNA of the CDR3 is TGTGCCAGCAGTTTGGGTTGGGCAGGAGGACATCAGCCCCAGCATTTT. It translates to CASSLGWAGGHQPQHF. Complete variable domain (other parts from reference TRBV28 and TRBJ1-5): DVKVTQSSRYLVKRTGEKVFLECVQDMDHENMFWYRQDPGLGLRLIYFSYDVKMKEKGDIPEGYSVSREKKERFSLILESASTNQTSMYLCASSLGWAGGHQPQHFGDGTRLSIL.